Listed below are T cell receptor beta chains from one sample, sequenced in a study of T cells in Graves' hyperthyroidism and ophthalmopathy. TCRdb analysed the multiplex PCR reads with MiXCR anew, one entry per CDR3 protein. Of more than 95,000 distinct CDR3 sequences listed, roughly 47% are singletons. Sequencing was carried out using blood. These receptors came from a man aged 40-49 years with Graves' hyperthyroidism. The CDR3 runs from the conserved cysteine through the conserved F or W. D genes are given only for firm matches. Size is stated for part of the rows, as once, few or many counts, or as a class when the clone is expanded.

cdr3_aa: CASSEFRGWDTEAFF
cdr3_nt: TGCGCCAGCAGTGAGTTCAGGGGGTGGGACACCGAAGCTTTCTTT
v_call: TRBV10-2
d_call: TRBD1
j_call: TRBJ1-1
clone_size: .

cdr3_aa: CSANGHQQGQPQHF
cdr3_nt: TGCAGTGCTAACGGGCACCAGCAGGGGCAGCCCCAGCATTTT
v_call: TRBV20-1
d_call: .
j_call: TRBJ1-5
clone_size: .

cdr3_aa: CASSLGSGGLAGGQETQYF
cdr3_nt: TGTGCCAGCAGCTTAGGGTCTGGCGGACTAGCGGGGGGGCAAGAGACCCAGTACTTC
v_call: TRBV7-9
d_call: TRBD2
j_call: TRBJ2-5
clone_size: .

cdr3_aa: CASSYPDRVYGYTF
cdr3_nt: TGTGCCAGCAGCTACCCGGACAGGGTCTATGGCTACACCTTC
v_call: TRBV7-2
d_call: TRBD1
j_call: TRBJ1-2
clone_size: many

cdr3_aa: CASSEAGLYQETQYF
cdr3_nt: TGTGCCAGCAGTGAGGCGGGGCTCTACCAAGAGACCCAGTACTTC
v_call: TRBV2
d_call: .
j_call: TRBJ2-5
clone_size: .

cdr3_aa: CASSLSLAGVADTQYF
cdr3_nt: TGTGCCAGCAGCCTTTCACTAGCGGGAGTGGCAGATACGCAGTATTTT
v_call: TRBV7-9
d_call: TRBD2
j_call: TRBJ2-3
clone_size: .

cdr3_aa: CAISDGSSNQPQHF
cdr3_nt: TGTGCCATCAGTGATGGCAGTAGCAATCAGCCCCAGCATTTT
v_call: TRBV10-3
d_call: .
j_call: TRBJ1-5
clone_size: many

cdr3_aa: CNAYASSGVTDTQYF
cdr3_nt: TGCAACGCGTACGCGTCCAGCGGGGTGACGGATACGCAATATTTT
v_call: TRBV29-1
d_call: TRBD2
j_call: TRBJ2-3
clone_size: .

cdr3_aa: CSARPVYSNQPQHF
cdr3_nt: TGCAGTGCTAGACCGGTTTATAGCAATCAGCCCCAGCATTTT
v_call: TRBV20-1
d_call: .
j_call: TRBJ1-5
clone_size: many

cdr3_aa: CSAKGLNQPQHF
cdr3_nt: TGCAGTGCCAAGGGTCTCAATCAGCCCCAGCATTTT
v_call: TRBV20-1
d_call: .
j_call: TRBJ1-5
clone_size: many

cdr3_aa: CASSIPTDPGSRGTEQYF
cdr3_nt: TGTGCCAGCAGTATACCTACGGATCCCGGGAGCAGGGGCACAGAGCAGTACTTC
v_call: TRBV2
d_call: .
j_call: TRBJ2-7
clone_size: once

cdr3_aa: CASSEWNRDQPQHF
cdr3_nt: TGTGCCAGCAGTGAGTGGAACAGGGATCAGCCCCAGCATTTT
v_call: TRBV2
d_call: .
j_call: TRBJ1-5
clone_size: many

cdr3_aa: CASSRHSGAGELFF
cdr3_nt: TGCGCCAGCAGCCGCCACTCGGGGGCCGGGGAGCTGTTTTTT
v_call: TRBV5-8
d_call: .
j_call: TRBJ2-2
clone_size: .

cdr3_aa: CAIGQARGQIRETQYF
cdr3_nt: TGTGCCATCGGACAGGCGCGGGGACAGATCAGAGAGACCCAGTACTTC
v_call: TRBV10-3
d_call: .
j_call: TRBJ2-5
clone_size: .

cdr3_aa: CSAATSGVTEAFF
cdr3_nt: TGCAGTGCCGCGACCTCGGGTGTTACTGAAGCTTTCTTT
v_call: TRBV20-1
d_call: .
j_call: TRBJ1-1
clone_size: .

cdr3_aa: CASSDSERGEQFF
cdr3_nt: TGTGCCAGCAGTGACTCGGAGCGCGGTGAGCAGTTCTTC
v_call: TRBV6-4
d_call: .
j_call: TRBJ2-1
clone_size: many

cdr3_aa: CSASSGTGMNTEAFF
cdr3_nt: TGCAGTGCTAGTTCCGGGACAGGGATGAACACTGAAGCTTTCTTT
v_call: TRBV20-1
d_call: TRBD1
j_call: TRBJ1-1
clone_size: many

cdr3_aa: CASSSPCSYEQYF
cdr3_nt: TGTGCCAGCAGCTCTCCGTGCTCCTACGAGCAGTACTTC
v_call: TRBV7-9
d_call: .
j_call: TRBJ2-7
clone_size: .

cdr3_aa: CASSRQVSTDTQYF
cdr3_nt: TGTGCCAGTAGTAGACAGGTCAGCACAGATACGCAGTATTTT
v_call: TRBV19
d_call: .
j_call: TRBJ2-3
clone_size: many

cdr3_aa: CASSLGSVDTQYF
cdr3_nt: TGTGCCAGCAGTTTGGGCTCGGTAGATACGCAGTATTTT
v_call: TRBV12-3/TRBV12-4
d_call: .
j_call: TRBJ2-3
clone_size: many

cdr3_aa: CATSKMGTGNYVLTF
cdr3_nt: TGTGCCACCAGCAAAATGGGGACAGGGAACTACGTCCTGACTTTC
v_call: TRBV15
d_call: TRBD1
j_call: TRBJ2-6
clone_size: .

cdr3_aa: CASSPQRAVNSPLHF
cdr3_nt: TGTGCCAGCAGTCCACAGAGGGCGGTTAATTCACCCCTCCACTTT
v_call: TRBV6-5
d_call: .
j_call: TRBJ1-6
clone_size: once

cdr3_aa: CASSTGQGNNEQFF
cdr3_nt: TGTGCCAGCAGCACGGGACAGGGCAACAATGAGCAGTTCTTC
v_call: TRBV7-9
d_call: TRBD1
j_call: TRBJ2-1
clone_size: many

cdr3_aa: CASSLGGQGYEQYF
cdr3_nt: TGTGCCAGCAGCTTAGGGGGACAGGGATACGAGCAGTACTTC
v_call: TRBV7-6
d_call: TRBD1
j_call: TRBJ2-7
clone_size: many

cdr3_aa: CSVASRTEAFF
cdr3_nt: TGCAGCGTGGCGTCTCGGACTGAAGCTTTCTTT
v_call: TRBV29-1
d_call: .
j_call: TRBJ1-1
clone_size: .

cdr3_aa: CSARRLDFTYEQYF
cdr3_nt: TGCAGTGCTAGACGTCTGGATTTTACCTACGAGCAGTACTTC
v_call: TRBV20-1
d_call: .
j_call: TRBJ2-7
clone_size: many

cdr3_aa: CASSLGASGRQTQYF
cdr3_nt: TGTGCCAGCAGCTTAGGGGCTAGCGGGCGGCAGACCCAGTACTTC
v_call: TRBV7-9
d_call: TRBD2
j_call: TRBJ2-5
clone_size: .

cdr3_aa: CASSMDSLYGYTF
cdr3_nt: TGTGCCAGCAGTATGGACAGCCTCTATGGCTACACCTTC
v_call: TRBV6-6
d_call: .
j_call: TRBJ1-2
clone_size: few

cdr3_aa: CASSVQRSYNEQFF
cdr3_nt: TGTGCCAGCAGTGTCCAGCGGTCCTATAATGAGCAGTTCTTC
v_call: TRBV2
d_call: .
j_call: TRBJ2-1
clone_size: .

cdr3_aa: CASSLGRPDTQYF
cdr3_nt: TGTGCCAGCAGCTTGGGGAGGCCTGATACGCAGTATTTT
v_call: TRBV7-2
d_call: .
j_call: TRBJ2-3
clone_size: .

cdr3_aa: CASSLAIGQGDPYYNEQFF
cdr3_nt: TGTGCCAGCAGCTTAGCCATCGGACAGGGAGACCCTTACTACAATGAGCAGTTCTTC
v_call: TRBV7-6
d_call: TRBD1
j_call: TRBJ2-1
clone_size: .

cdr3_aa: CSGLVGYEQYF
cdr3_nt: TGCAGTGGACTAGTAGGCTACGAGCAGTACTTC
v_call: TRBV20-1
d_call: .
j_call: TRBJ2-7
clone_size: .

cdr3_aa: CASSFDRQNTEAFF
cdr3_nt: TGTGCCAGCAGTTTCGACAGGCAGAACACTGAAGCTTTCTTT
v_call: TRBV6-5
d_call: .
j_call: TRBJ1-1
clone_size: many

cdr3_aa: CASSPVPGQGGNTEAFF
cdr3_nt: TGTGCCAGCAGCCCAGTCCCGGGACAGGGGGGGAACACTGAAGCTTTCTTT
v_call: TRBV7-2
d_call: TRBD1
j_call: TRBJ1-1
clone_size: .

cdr3_aa: CSARGTGLGGETQYF
cdr3_nt: TGCAGTGCTAGGGGGACAGGGTTGGGGGGAGAGACCCAGTACTTC
v_call: TRBV20-1
d_call: TRBD1
j_call: TRBJ2-5
clone_size: .

cdr3_aa: CASSNKGTIFGELFF
cdr3_nt: TGTGCCAGCAGTAATAAAGGGACTATCTTCGGGGAGCTGTTTTTT
v_call: TRBV7-8
d_call: TRBD2
j_call: TRBJ2-2
clone_size: many

cdr3_aa: CSARDGSSSNQPQHF
cdr3_nt: TGCAGTGCTAGAGATGGGTCAAGTAGCAATCAGCCCCAGCATTTT
v_call: TRBV20-1
d_call: .
j_call: TRBJ1-5
clone_size: once

cdr3_aa: CASSPFTGVGEQYF
cdr3_nt: TGTGCCAGCTCACCATTTACAGGGGTCGGCGAGCAGTACTTC
v_call: TRBV18
d_call: TRBD1
j_call: TRBJ2-7
clone_size: few

cdr3_aa: CASSPWTGLTEAFF
cdr3_nt: TGTGCCAGCAGTCCCTGGACAGGGCTCACTGAAGCTTTCTTT
v_call: TRBV27
d_call: TRBD1
j_call: TRBJ1-1
clone_size: few

cdr3_aa: CASSPTASGGLFF
cdr3_nt: TGTGCCAGCAGCCCCACCGCTAGCGGGGGGCTGTTTTTT
v_call: TRBV7-8
d_call: TRBD2
j_call: TRBJ2-2
clone_size: .

cdr3_aa: CSASQGQSSYNEKLFF
cdr3_nt: TGCAGTGCTAGCCAGGGACAGAGCTCCTACAATGAAAAACTGTTTTTT
v_call: TRBV20-1
d_call: TRBD1
j_call: TRBJ1-4
clone_size: once

cdr3_aa: CSARVVGGRRETQYF
cdr3_nt: TGCAGTGCTAGAGTCGTTGGCGGGAGGAGGGAGACCCAGTACTTC
v_call: TRBV20-1
d_call: TRBD2
j_call: TRBJ2-5
clone_size: .

cdr3_aa: CASSPPTGLNEQFF
cdr3_nt: TGTGCCAGCTCACCACCCACAGGGTTGAATGAGCAGTTCTTC
v_call: TRBV18
d_call: .
j_call: TRBJ2-1
clone_size: few

cdr3_aa: CASTVRTGGMDEQYF
cdr3_nt: TGTGCCAGCACGGTGAGAACAGGGGGCATGGACGAGCAGTACTTC
v_call: TRBV2
d_call: TRBD1
j_call: TRBJ2-7
clone_size: medium-sized